The rows below give T cell receptor beta chains drawn from one sample of a study of neurological immune-mediated disorders. Each CDR3 protein is one row after TCRdb ran MiXCR on the 5' RACE reads. The repertoire consists of more than 35,000 distinct CDR3 sequences, with approximately 3% occurring once and the leading ten covering approximately 15%. Input material: PBMCs. The receptors stem from a woman between 45 and 65 years old with multiple sclerosis. The CDR3 runs from the conserved cysteine through the conserved F or W. A D gene is named only where the DNA matches it firmly. Each size is how often the clone was seen (once, few, many) or a class if it is expanded.

d_gene	abundance	j_gene	v_gene	CDR3aa	CDR3nt
TRBD1	many	TRBJ2-4	TRBV4-1	CASSRHPQGADIQYF	TGCGCCAGCAGCCGGCACCCACAGGGGGCGGACATTCAGTACTTC
.	many	TRBJ1-4	TRBV6-6	CASGRVAEKLFF	TGTGCCAGCGGACGGGTTGCGGAAAAACTGTTTTTT
TRBD1	medium-sized	TRBJ2-1	TRBV20-1	CSASRQGVNEQFF	TGCAGTGCTAGTAGACAGGGGGTCAATGAGCAGTTCTTC
.	many	TRBJ2-3	TRBV7-2	CASSLARGTDTQYF	TGTGCCAGCAGCTTAGCTAGGGGCACAGATACGCAGTATTTT
TRBD1	many	TRBJ2-7	TRBV10-3	CAIKAGGIEQYF	TGTGCCATCAAGGCAGGGGGCATCGAGCAGTACTTC
.	many	TRBJ2-2	TRBV18	CASSPGPFGTRTGELFF	TGTGCCAGCTCGCCGGGCCCTTTTGGGACCCGCACCGGGGAGCTGTTTTTT
.	many	TRBJ1-1	TRBV24-1	CATSDSSKGAVTEAFF	TGTGCCACCAGTGATTCGTCCAAAGGGGCGGTCACTGAAGCTTTCTTT
.	many	TRBJ1-5	TRBV27	CASSLSVINKTQNF	TGTGCCAGCAGTTTATCAGTGATCAATAAGACCCAGAATTTT
.	many	TRBJ2-5	TRBV5-1	CASSRLGPKETQYF	TGCGCCAGCAGCCGACTAGGTCCGAAAGAGACCCAGTACTTC
.	many	TRBJ1-6	TRBV7-2	CASRFGDYNSPLHF	TGTGCCAGCAGATTCGGGGACTATAATTCACCCCTCCACTTT
.	many	TRBJ2-5	TRBV5-1	CASSFRAGNQETQYF	TGCGCCAGCAGCTTCCGGGCGGGGAACCAAGAGACCCAGTACTTC
.	many	TRBJ2-3	TRBV10-3	CASSIGVQSTDTQYF	TGTGCCAGCAGCATCGGGGTACAAAGCACAGATACGCAGTATTTT
.	many	TRBJ1-2	TRBV10-2	CASSESRQGINGYTF	TGCGCCAGCAGTGAGTCACGGCAGGGCATTAATGGCTACACCTTC
TRBD2	many	TRBJ2-3	TRBV20-1	CSATNVAGAGTDTQYF	TGCAGTGCTACGAATGTAGCGGGAGCGGGCACAGATACGCAGTATTTT
TRBD2	many	TRBJ2-3	TRBV20-1	CSARTSGRAPRTQYF	TGCAGTGCTAGAACTAGCGGGAGGGCCCCGAGAACGCAGTATTTT
.	many	TRBJ1-3	TRBV28	CASSFRGSGRSTIYF	TGTGCCAGCAGTTTCCGGGGTAGTGGGAGAAGCACCATATATTTT
TRBD2	many	TRBJ2-3	TRBV7-2	CASSQGLGGDTQYF	TGTGCCAGCAGCCAGGGACTAGGGGGAGATACGCAGTATTTT
.	many	TRBJ2-1	TRBV11-3	CASSFGGVSYNEQFF	TGTGCCAGCAGCTTCGGCGGGGTCTCCTACAATGAGCAGTTCTTC
TRBD2	many	TRBJ2-3	TRBV20-1	CSAHGLAGGVDTQYF	TGCAGTGCTCACGGACTAGCGGGGGGTGTAGATACGCAGTATTTT
TRBD1	many	TRBJ2-5	TRBV7-2	CASSFRQGETQYF	TGTGCCAGCAGCTTCCGACAGGGGGAGACCCAGTACTTC
.	many	TRBJ2-3	TRBV20-1	CSAISVGARTDTQYF	TGCAGTGCGATCAGCGTCGGGGCCAGAACAGATACGCAGTATTTT
.	many	TRBJ2-2	TRBV28	CASRLKPGTASGELFF	TGTGCCAGCAGACTAAAACCCGGGACGGCATCCGGGGAGCTGTTTTTT
TRBD2	few	TRBJ2-3	TRBV20-1	CSASRGLAGADTQYF	TGCAGTGCTAGTAGGGGACTAGCGGGAGCAGATACGCAGTATTTT
TRBD2	many	TRBJ2-1	TRBV20-1	CSATGTSASYNEQFF	TGCAGTGCAACCGGGACTAGCGCTTCCTACAATGAGCAGTTCTTC
.	many	TRBJ2-5	TRBV20-1	CSASPATTYQETQYF	TGCAGTGCTTCCCCGGCCACTACGTACCAAGAGACCCAGTACTTC
.	many	TRBJ1-1	TRBV7-2	CASSLGQGRETEAFF	TGTGCCAGCAGCTTAGGTCAGGGTAGGGAAACTGAAGCTTTCTTT
.	many	TRBJ2-5	TRBV6-6	CASSRGPTEETQYF	TGTGCCAGCAGCCGCGGACCGACGGAGGAGACCCAGTACTTC
.	many	TRBJ1-2	TRBV7-2	CASSLGAGVGPSYTF	TGTGCCAGCAGCTTAGGTGCGGGTGTAGGGCCAAGCTACACCTTC
TRBD2	many	TRBJ2-1	TRBV5-6	CASSHTGTSSYNEQFF	TGTGCCAGCAGCCACACCGGGACTAGCTCCTACAATGAGCAGTTCTTC
.	many	TRBJ2-5	TRBV3-1	CASSQDSGTQKETQYF	TGTGCCAGCAGCCAAGACTCCGGGACACAAAAAGAGACCCAGTACTTC
.	many	TRBJ2-2	TRBV11-2	CASSFKPSGAGELFF	TGTGCCAGCAGCTTCAAGCCCTCCGGGGCCGGGGAGCTGTTTTTT
.	many	TRBJ1-2	TRBV5-1	CASSLDQERFGDYGYTF	TGCGCCAGCAGCTTGGATCAGGAAAGGTTTGGTGACTATGGCTACACCTTC
.	many	TRBJ2-1	TRBV15	CATSRPTRDNEQFF	TGTGCCACCAGCAGACCGACGCGGGACAATGAGCAGTTCTTC
TRBD1	many	TRBJ2-7	TRBV20-1	CSAKRDSYEQYF	TGCAGTGCTAAACGGGACAGCTACGAGCAGTACTTC
.	many	TRBJ2-3	TRBV21-1	CASSKVRGGPTDTQYF	TGTGCCAGCAGCAAAGTTAGGGGTGGCCCCACAGATACGCAGTATTTT
.	many	TRBJ1-2	TRBV27	CASSSQGYGYTF	TGTGCCAGCAGTTCGCAGGGATATGGCTACACCTTC
.	many	TRBJ2-5	TRBV5-4	CASSIRQGWGETQYF	TGTGCCAGCAGCATCCGGCAGGGGTGGGGAGAGACCCAGTACTTC
.	many	TRBJ2-1	TRBV7-3	CASSSVGGEDEQFF	TGTGCCAGCAGCTCGGTGGGGGGAGAGGATGAGCAGTTCTTC
TRBD2	many	TRBJ2-7	TRBV4-1	CASSQTTSGSNYEQYF	TGCGCCAGCAGCCAAACTACTAGCGGGAGTAATTACGAGCAGTACTTC
.	many	TRBJ2-3	TRBV5-1	CASAGLSTDTQYF	TGCGCCAGCGCGGGTCTTAGCACAGATACGCAGTATTTT
TRBD1	many	TRBJ2-5	TRBV5-1	CASRETGGVEETQYF	TGCGCCAGCAGGGAGACAGGGGGCGTCGAAGAGACCCAGTACTTC
TRBD1	many	TRBJ2-1	TRBV18	CASSPTQTGTGNEQFF	TGTGCCAGCTCACCTACCCAAACCGGGACAGGGAATGAGCAGTTCTTC
.	many	TRBJ2-7	TRBV18	CASSPPGTPNYEQYF	TGTGCCAGCTCACCACCGGGGACGCCGAACTACGAGCAGTACTTC
.	many	TRBJ2-1	TRBV7-3	CASSYSAGGYNEQFF	TGTGCCAGCAGCTACTCTGCGGGCGGATACAATGAGCAGTTCTTC
TRBD2	many	TRBJ2-7	TRBV20-1	CSAREGGRSYEQYF	TGCAGTGCTAGAGAGGGCGGGAGGTCCTACGAGCAGTACTTC
.	many	TRBJ2-3	TRBV20-1	CSASPGVNMDTQYF	TGCAGTGCTTCCCCGGGGGTTAATATGGATACGCAGTATTTT
TRBD1	few	TRBJ2-2	TRBV5-6	CASSMGDRDTGELFF	TGTGCCAGCAGCATGGGGGACAGGGACACCGGGGAGCTGTTTTTT